This T cell receptor (beta chain) was profiled in a study of monozygotic twins with inflammatory bowel disease. Findings and limits, study-wide: With inverse Simpson as the measure, TCRbeta diversity was lower in IBD patients than in healthy co-twins. IBD patients, compared with healthy twins, shared fewer clonotypes with others (especially with disease activity).

Germline CDR1 is KGHSH and CDR2 is LQKENI. This CDR3 spans 15 amino acids. Staff drew an approximately 2.5 ml blood sample from each donor. A word on this clonotype: What it recognizes is unknown.

Nested PCRs of approximately 16 and 10 cycles, two in total, were run on TCRalpha and TCRbeta cDNA. TCRdb reanalyzed the 5' RACE reads, giving one entry per CDR3 protein sequence and no DNA. In total, the table holds approximately 210,000 distinct CDR3 sequences. The TCR sequence derives from a human donor with ulcerative colitis or Crohn's disease, or a healthy co-twin of an affected twin (not recorded which). The specimen was blood. The V and J genes are TRBV18 and TRBJ2-1; the D call from TCRdb, TRBD1, cannot be confirmed without DNA. The CDR3 region is CASSPPGTSTNEQFF. Full variable domain (missing parts from reference TRBV18 and TRBJ2-1): NAGVMQNPRHLVRRRGQEARLRCSPMKGHSHVYWYRQLPEEGLKFMVYLQKENIIDESGMPKERFSAEFPKEGPSILRIQQVVRGDSAAYFCASSPPGTSTNEQFFGPGTRLTVL.